A single sample is the source of the 16 T cell receptor beta chains below, sequenced in a study of shared clonotypes between healthy human individuals. Repertoires were generated with immunoSEQ multiplex PCR, while TCRdb's copy carries only in-frame clones and drops some. The profile shows roughly 1 million clones, roughly 80% of them singletons. Material: memory CD4+ T cells sorted from blood. Subset given: CD45RA-negative fraction. The receptors originated from a man between 18 and 29 years old in good health.

The chain employs TRBV5-1 and TRBJ1-4; D is uncertain. The CDR3 is 17 amino acids. Looked up from germline, CDR1 is SGHRS and CDR2 is YFSETQ. V lost 4 bases, J lost 0 bases, and 16 bases lay in between. CDR3 loop: CASSRGVGSSTNEKLFF. The DNA for the CDR3 is TGCGCCAGCAGCCGCGGGGTTGGATCCTCAACTAATGAAAAACTGTTTTTT.

This chain uses TRBV7-2 with TRBJ2-3; 7 bases are shared with TRBD1. Germline V gene data show CDR1 as SGHTA and CDR2 as FQGNSA. The CDR3 runs to 16 residues. The V segment lost 0 bases and the J segment 5 bases; nucleotides outside the gene matches: 8. The CDR3 is CASSLAPGGFGDTQYF. For the CDR3, the DNA is TGTGCCAGCAGCTTAGCGCCAGGGGGTTTTGGAGATACGCAGTATTTT.

Note on this clone: This may arise from a read error, as a much more abundant clone is one base away. Other DNA sequences within the sample encode an identical CDR3. The gene calls are TRBV18 and TRBJ1-2; no clear D. This CDR3 contains 13 residues. CDR1 is KGHSH and CDR2 is LQKENI in the germline V gene. V gave up 0 bases and J gave up 6 bases, with 8 bases separating them. The CDR3 protein is CASSPPVRDGYTF. As DNA, the CDR3 is TGTGCCAGCTCACCACCGGTCAGAGATGGCTACACCTTC.

The chain employs TRBV11-2 and TRBJ2-3; possibly TRBD1 for D (5 bases). V was shortened by 1 base and J by 3 bases, with 11 bases between the two germline ends. Per germline, CDR1 SGHAT and CDR2 FQNNGV. The CDR3 has 15 residues. DNA for the CDR3: TGTGCCAGCAGCTTAGGAGGACGGACAACAGATACGCAGTATTTT. Its translation is CASSLGGRTTDTQYF.

As for this clone: A much bigger clone sits one base away, suggesting this may be a read error. Other DNA sequences from this sample encode an identical CDR3 as well. The CDR3 spells CASSDRGYGYTF. DNA of the CDR3: TGTGCCAGCAGCGACAGGGGCTATGGCTACACCTTC. V and J are TRBV6-1 and TRBJ1-2; TRBD1 matches 8 bases. This CDR3 region has 12 residues. Germline V gives CDR1 MNHNS, CDR2 SASEGT. V lost 6 bases to trimming and J lost 4 bases; unmatched junction nucleotides: 1.

In its sample, this clone was seen once. This sequence joins TRBV9 and TRBJ1-2; TRBD1 agrees at 9 bases. CDR3 length: 15 amino acids. The ends lost 3 bases at V and 4 bases at J; junction bases unmatched: 7. Per germline, CDR1 SGDLS and CDR2 YYNGEE. This CDR3 is CASSEGTGSLYGYTF. DNA of the CDR3: TGTGCCAGCAGCGAGGGGACAGGGAGTCTCTATGGCTACACCTTC.

V gene TRBV5-1 combines with J gene TRBJ1-1, with D hard to call. CDR1 SGHRS and CDR2 YFSETQ come from the germline V gene. The CDR3 spans 13 residues. With 0 bases removed from V and 6 bases from J, the gap between germline ends came to 9 bases. CDR3 amino acids: CASSLVGMAEAFF. The CDR3 DNA follows: TGCGCCAGCAGCTTGGTTGGAATGGCTGAAGCTTTCTTT.

V is TRBV19 and J is TRBJ1-6; D ambiguous. Germline CDR1 and CDR2: LNHDA and SQIVND (reference sequence). Trimming cost V 1 base and J 1 base, with 8 bases left between them. The CDR3 loop spans 16 amino acids. CDR3: CASSIVGVSYNSPLHF. CDR3 sequence (DNA): TGTGCCAGTAGTATAGTTGGCGTTTCCTATAATTCACCCCTCCACTTT.

Regarding this clone: This specimen includes other DNA sequences encoding the same CDR3. The chain joins TRBV18 to TRBJ2-5; D ambiguous. In germline, CDR1 is KGHSH, CDR2 LQKENI. The CDR3 contains 14 residues. V was clipped by 3 bases and J by 3 bases, with 11 bases between them. Here the CDR3 reads CASSPPGPKETQYF. The CDR3 DNA is TGTGCCAGCTCACCCCCGGGCCCCAAAGAGACCCAGTACTTC.

This chain connects TRBV5-1 to TRBJ2-1; 7 bases map to TRBD2. Germline V gene lookup returns CDR1 SGHRS and CDR2 YFSETQ. V dropped 5 bases and J dropped 2; count of bases not matched to a gene: 4. This CDR3 spans 14 amino acids. The CDR3 here is CASRSGGPYNEQFF. The DNA of the CDR3 is TGCGCCAGCAGATCGGGGGGACCCTACAATGAGCAGTTCTTC. Based on the CDR3 plus reference TRBV5-1 and TRBJ2-1, the full variable domain is KAGVTQTPRYLIKTRGQQVTLSCSPISGHRSVSWYQQTPGQGLQFLFEYFSETQRNKGNFPGRFSGRQFSNSRSEMNVSTLELGDSALYLCASRSGGPYNEQFFGPGTRLTVL.

J is TRBJ2-3 and V is TRBV10-3; a weak D match, TRBD2 (7 bases). The V and J ends lost 6 bases and 3 bases respectively, with 16 bases between them. From germline, CDR1 is ENHRY and CDR2 SYGVKD. The length of the CDR3 is 15 residues. The CDR3 loop is CAIRNSGGRTDTQYF. CDR3 in DNA: TGTGCCATCAGAAACTCGGGGGGCCGGACAGATACGCAGTATTTT.

This chain uses TRBV10-3 with TRBJ2-3; 10 bases agree with TRBD2. Germline V gene data show CDR1 as ENHRY and CDR2 as SYGVKD. The V and J ends lost 7 bases and 6 bases, in that order; junction bases with no gene match: 10. The CDR3 covers 15 residues. The CDR3, as DNA: TGTGCCATCAAGCCTCTAGCGGGAGAGTCGGATACGCAGTATTTT. This codes for CAIKPLAGESDTQYF.

This clone was recorded only once. This specimen includes other DNA sequences encoding the same CDR3. The chain recombines TRBV28 with TRBJ1-2; D may be TRBD1 (5 bases). Looked up from germline, CDR1 is MDHEN and CDR2 is SYDVKM. Trimming took 3 bases from V and 4 from J, leaving 6 bases between them. This CDR3 region has 12 residues. The CDR3: CASSLRGYGYTF. The DNA of the CDR3 is TGTGCCAGCAGTTTGAGGGGCTATGGCTACACCTTC.

This clone was seen more than once but under ten times. The sample contains more than one DNA sequence encoding this CDR3. V gene TRBV6-6 combines with J gene TRBJ1-1; D unresolved. In germline, CDR1 is MNHNY, CDR2 SVGAGI (reference sequence). The CDR3 runs 11 residues. V shed 6 bases and J shed 6 bases, with 8 bases lying between them. As DNA, the CDR3 is TGTGCCAGCAGCCGTACCTCTGAAGCTTTCTTT. It specifies CASSRTSEAFF.

The chain recombines TRBV7-2 with TRBJ2-7; possibly TRBD2 for D (7 bases). Between the trimmed V and J ends, which lost 5 bases and 0 bases, there was a span of 17 bases. This CDR3 has 16 residues. Looked up from germline, CDR1 is SGHTA and CDR2 is FQGNSA. In DNA, the CDR3 is TGTGCCAGCAGCCCCCCAGGGAGGGGGTACTCCTACGAGCAGTACTTC. Translated, it gives CASSPPGRGYSYEQYF.

The chain links TRBV28 to TRBJ2-2; perhaps D is TRBD1 or TRBD2 (7 bases each). Germline CDR1 and CDR2: MDHEN and SYDVKM. The CDR3 length is 16 residues. V lost 6 bases, J lost 4 bases, and 18 bases lay in between. CDR3 in amino acids: CASRGGGRGGTGELFF. CDR3 sequence (DNA): TGTGCCAGCAGGGGAGGGGGCAGGGGTGGCACCGGGGAGCTGTTTTTT. The full variable domain, completed using reference TRBV28 and TRBJ2-2, is DVKVTQSSRYLVKRTGEKVFLECVQDMDHENMFWYRQDPGLGLRLIYFSYDVKMKEKGDIPEGYSVSREKKERFSLILESASTNQTSMYLCASRGGGRGGTGELFFGEGSRLTVL.